The entry below gives a single TCR beta chain sequence along with its context. Germline V gives CDR1 SGDLS, CDR2 YYNGEE. The CDR3 runs to 14 residues. The J segment lost 4 bases and the V segment lost 4 bases, leaving 6 bases of the junction unmatched. The data stem from a study of blood T cell repertoires in COVID-19. Study-level background: Sources were T cells, B-cell-depleted T cells, or PBMCs; the material itself was cDNA or gDNA.

In the original analysis: Nucleated cell number was recorded as an estimate derived from reference gene primer amplification. Sequenced by immunoSEQ multiplex PCR; TCRdb stores in-frame clones only, minus some. V and J calls and clone size are copied from that table; D and trimming were computed from the DNA. The sample consists of some 270,000 clones, roughly 87% of them appearing once. The chain carries TRBV9 and TRBJ1-2, with 8 bases aligning to TRBD1. The origin of this receptor is a woman in her forties who had recovered from COVID-19. Sequenced: peripheral blood. This CDR3 is CASSPGQGGYGYTF. The DNA for the CDR3 is TGTGCCAGCAGCCCCGGACAGGGCGGCTATGGCTACACCTTC.